The 10 T cell receptor beta chains below were found in one sample sequenced in a study of blood T cell repertoires in COVID-19. Sequencing was performed with immunoSEQ multiplex PCR; in TCRdb, only in-frame clones are kept and a portion is missing. The data show approximately 330,000 clones, with just under 90% seen just once and roughly a tenth held by the top ten. Specimen: PBMCs or T cells enriched from blood (not recorded which). The receptors come from a woman younger than 45 who had recovered from COVID-19.

Note on this clone: The junction departs from germline at one end; a sequencing error may be responsible. This rearrangement joins TRBV7-7 to TRBJ2-5; 7 positions agree with TRBD2. This CDR3 has 15 amino acids. The germline V gene has CDR1 SSHAT and CDR2 FNYEAQ (reference sequence). The CDR3 sequence is CASSGRPGLGETQYF. The CDR3 bases are TGTGCTAGCAGCGGAAGACCAGGACTAGGGGAGACCCAGTACTTC.

The chain couples TRBV6-5 to TRBJ1-1; tentatively, D is TRBD1 (5 bases). CDR3 size: 15 residues. V lost 4 bases and J lost 3, with 15 bases in between. The V gene's germline CDR1 is MNHEY and CDR2 SVGAGI. CDR3 residues: CASSFQGFGDTEAFF. The CDR3 DNA sequence: TGTGCCAGCAGTTTTCAGGGATTCGGCGACACTGAAGCTTTCTTT.

The chain combines TRBV5-6 with TRBJ1-1, with D perhaps matching TRBD1 (6 bases). Per the germline V gene, CDR1 is SGHDT and CDR2 is YYEEEE. The CDR3 covers 13 residues. Deletions cut 1 base from V and 10 bases from J, with 14 bases between. CDR3 sequence: CASSLYRAGRAFF. In nucleotides, the CDR3 is TGTGCCAGCAGCTTGTACAGGGCCGGTCGAGCTTTCTTT.

The chain employs TRBV29-1 and TRBJ1-4, with D perhaps matching TRBD1 (5 bases). Per germline, CDR1 SQVTM and CDR2 ANQGSEA. V was trimmed by 8 bases and J by 7 bases, leaving 14 bases between them. This CDR3 spans 12 amino acids. CDR3 protein: CSTRSGGEKLFF. The CDR3, as DNA: TGCAGCACCCGGTCGGGGGGTGAAAAACTGTTTTTT.

The table lists this clone with a few counts. The chain combines TRBV18 with TRBJ1-2, with 7 bases matching TRBD1. The CDR3 contains 19 residues. Unmatched junction bases numbered 17, after V lost 4 bases and J lost 0 bases. CDR1 KGHSH and CDR2 LQKENI come from the germline V gene. CDR3 amino acids: CASSRLTGAQILANYGYTF. The CDR3 DNA sequence: TGTGCCAGCTCACGCCTAACAGGGGCGCAAATACTAGCTAACTATGGCTACACCTTC.

The gene calls are TRBV29-1 and TRBJ2-5; D is undetermined. The CDR3 runs 14 residues. The V end was cut by 5 bases, the J end by 0 bases, with 13 bases between. Per the germline V gene, CDR1 is SQVTM and CDR2 is ANQGSEA. CDR3 DNA: TGCAGCGTTTGCGAAAGATCGTACCAAGAGACCCAGTACTTC. Translating it yields CSVCERSYQETQYF.

The chain has TRBV7-8 and TRBJ2-3; 12 bases fit TRBD2. J was trimmed by 3 bases and V by 5 bases; bases with no gene match: 9. CDR3 length: 17 residues. CDR1 and CDR2 from the germline V gene are SGHVS and FQNEAQ. The CDR3 nucleotides are TGTGCCAGCAGCCCTGTGACTAGCGGGAGTCTTACAGATACGCAGTATTTT. This sequence encodes CASSPVTSGSLTDTQYF.

This sequence joins TRBV19 and TRBJ2-7; 11 nucleotides line up with TRBD2. This CDR3 comprises 15 residues. V lost 5 bases to trimming and J lost 2 bases; unmatched junction nucleotides: 5. In germline, CDR1 is LNHDA, CDR2 SQIVND (reference sequence). CDR3 region: CASSFLAGGTYEQYF. CDR3 nucleotide sequence: TGTGCCAGTAGTTTCCTAGCGGGAGGTACCTACGAGCAGTACTTC.

The chain is built from TRBV18 and TRBJ2-5; possibly TRBD1 for D (5 bases). The CDR3 consists of 14 residues. The V and J ends lost 4 bases and 1 base respectively, with 10 bases between them. Germline values: CDR1 KGHSH, CDR2 LQKENI. This CDR3 reads CASSLGRAQETQYF. The DNA for the CDR3 is TGTGCCAGCTCACTTGGCAGGGCCCAAGAGACCCAGTACTTC.

As concerns this clone: This sample also contains other DNA sequences that code for the same CDR3. The V call is TRBV2, the J call TRBJ1-2; the match to TRBD1 covers 7 bases. This CDR3 spans 12 amino acids. The V segment lost 2 bases and the J segment 9 bases; nucleotides outside the gene matches: 3. CDR1 is SNHLY, CDR2 FYNNEI, per germline. For the CDR3, the DNA is TGTGCCAGCAGTGAATGGACAGGCAGCTACACCTTC. It encodes CASSEWTGSYTF.